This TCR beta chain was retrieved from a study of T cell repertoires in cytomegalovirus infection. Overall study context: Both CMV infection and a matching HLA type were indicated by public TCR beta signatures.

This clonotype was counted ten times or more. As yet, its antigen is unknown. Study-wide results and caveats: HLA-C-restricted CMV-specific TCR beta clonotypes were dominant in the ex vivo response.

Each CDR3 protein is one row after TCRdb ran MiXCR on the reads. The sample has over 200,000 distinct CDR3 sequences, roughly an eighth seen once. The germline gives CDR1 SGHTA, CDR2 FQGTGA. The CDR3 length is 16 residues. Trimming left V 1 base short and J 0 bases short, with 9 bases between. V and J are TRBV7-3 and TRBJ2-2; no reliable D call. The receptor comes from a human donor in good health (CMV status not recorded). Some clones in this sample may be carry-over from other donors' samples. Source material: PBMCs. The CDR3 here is CASSLNGRTNTGELFF. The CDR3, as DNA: TGTGCCAGCAGCTTAAACGGTCGGACGAACACCGGGGAGCTGTTTTTT.